Listed below are T cell receptor beta chains from one sample, sequenced in a study of blood T cells in healthy people across ages. From the 5' RACE reads, TCRdb called clonotypes with MiXCR, one entry per CDR3 protein. The data hold more than 700,000 distinct CDR3 sequences, with around half observed a single time. The specimen sequenced was blood. Receptors originate from a man at least 80 years old in good health. CDR3s include the opening cysteine and the closing phenylalanine or tryptophan. The order of the fields is clone size, J gene, V gene, D gene, CDR3 DNA, CDR3 protein. D genes are given only for firm matches. A row's size may be missing; if present it is once, few, many or a size class.

.	TRBJ2-3	TRBV20-1	.	TGCAGTGCTAGCTCGGACAACACAGATACGCAGTATTTT	CSASSDNTDTQYF
few	TRBJ2-5	TRBV6-2/TRBV6-3	.	TGTGCCAGCATGGGGGGATGGGAGACCCAGTACTTC	CASMGGWETQYF
many	TRBJ2-5	TRBV29-1	.	TGCAGCACGGCCCCAGGGCTGCAAGAGACCCAGTACTTC	CSTAPGLQETQYF
.	TRBJ2-7	TRBV7-9	.	TGTGCCAGCAGCTTAAAAAGGCCTAGCGACGAGCAGTACTTC	CASSLKRPSDEQYF
.	TRBJ2-1	TRBV9	TRBD2	TGTGCCAGCAGCGTACTTCAGCGTAGCGGGGGGCTGAATGAGCAGTTCTTC	CASSVLQRSGGLNEQFF
many	TRBJ2-5	TRBV29-1	TRBD2	TGCAGCGTTGGCGGACTAGCGGGAGGAGAGACCCAGTACTTC	CSVGGLAGGETQYF
.	TRBJ2-1	TRBV30	.	TGTGCCTGGAGTACCAGAAGGGTTGACAATGAGCAGTTCTTC	CAWSTRRVDNEQFF
.	TRBJ1-6	TRBV20-1	TRBD1	TGCAGTGCGCAAGGACAGGGGATTTCACCCCTCCACTTT	CSAQGQGISPLHF
few	TRBJ2-5	TRBV2	.	TGTGCCAGCACCAGGGTGGGAATCCAAGAGACCCAGTACTTC	CASTRVGIQETQYF
.	TRBJ2-7	TRBV20-1	.	TGCAGTGCTAGCAATCGACAGGAAAACGCGGGGGAACAGTACTTC	CSASNRQENAGEQYF
few	TRBJ2-3	TRBV7-2	.	TGTGCCAGCAGCGTAGCTCCTAACACAGATACGCAGTATTTT	CASSVAPNTDTQYF
.	TRBJ2-5	TRBV5-1	.	TGCGCCAGCAGAACCGAACCGGGCCGAGGGGAAGAGACCCAGTACTTC	CASRTEPGRGEETQYF
few	TRBJ2-1	TRBV1	.	TGCACCAGCAGCCAAGGGGCCCCGAGCTCCTACAATGAGCAGTTCTTC	CTSSQGAPSSYNEQFF
.	TRBJ2-4	TRBV6-2/TRBV6-3	.	TGTGCCAGCAGCGATAGACAGGGAGGTTACAACATTCAGTACTTC	CASSDRQGGYNIQYF
.	TRBJ2-7	TRBV5-6	TRBD1	TGTGCCAGCAGCGAGGGACAGCTCTACGAGCAGTACTTC	CASSEGQLYEQYF
.	TRBJ2-7	TRBV11-2	.	TGTGCCAGCAACCTAAATAGGTGGAGTAATGAGCAGTACTTC	CASNLNRWSNEQYF
.	TRBJ2-5	TRBV6-6	.	TGTGCCAGCAGTTACAACCAAGATTGGACCCAGTACTTC	CASSYNQDWTQYF
few	TRBJ2-1	TRBV28	.	TGTGCCAGCAACAGGAGTGGTGGGAGACTCAGAAATGAGCAGTTCTTC	CASNRSGGRLRNEQFF
few	TRBJ2-1	TRBV7-2	TRBD2	TGTGCCAGCAGCCCCGCGGGACTAGTTGGAAATGAGCAGTTCTTC	CASSPAGLVGNEQFF
.	TRBJ2-4	TRBV20-1	TRBD2	TGCAGTGCTACTAGCGGGAGGGCCTTCGACATTCAGTACTTC	CSATSGRAFDIQYF
few	TRBJ2-1	TRBV7-6	TRBD2	TGTGCCAGCAGCTTAGGTAGCGGGAGGGGCTACAATGAGCAGTTCTTC	CASSLGSGRGYNEQFF
.	TRBJ2-7	TRBV7-2	TRBD1	TGTGCCAGCAGCTGGACTCAGGGGGAATACGAGCAGTACTTC	CASSWTQGEYEQYF
many	TRBJ2-3	TRBV11-3	.	TGTGCCAGCAGCTCTCGGAGAGTCACAGATACGCAGTATTTT	CASSSRRVTDTQYF
few	TRBJ2-7	TRBV7-2	.	TGTGCCAGCAGCTTAAATGCCGGACAGCGTTACGAGCAGTACTTC	CASSLNAGQRYEQYF
.	TRBJ2-1	TRBV20-1	.	TGCAGTGCTAGAGTAGCGGGACAGCTTGCCAATGAGCAGTTCTTC	CSARVAGQLANEQFF
few	TRBJ2-2	TRBV6-2/TRBV6-3	TRBD1	TGTGCCAGCAGTGCCGGGACAGATAACACCGGGGAGCTGTTTTTT	CASSAGTDNTGELFF
.	TRBJ2-7	TRBV4-3	.	TGCGCCAGCAGCCAAGATCCCCCGGACAGCTCCTACAATGAGCAGTACTTC	CASSQDPPDSSYNEQYF
few	TRBJ1-4	TRBV27	.	TGTGCCAGCAGTTTAGCGGCGGCTAATGAAAAACTGTTTTTT	CASSLAAANEKLFF
.	TRBJ1-1	TRBV12-3/TRBV12-4	.	TGTGCCAGCAGTCCCCGGGGTTCGGGCACTGAAGCTTTCTTT	CASSPRGSGTEAFF
.	TRBJ2-5	TRBV14	TRBD1	TGTGCCAGCAGCCACGGGACAGGAGAGACCCAGTACTTC	CASSHGTGETQYF
.	TRBJ2-7	TRBV3-1	.	TGTGCCAGCAGCGCGAGCGGAGGAGGCTACAATGAGCAGTACTTC	CASSASGGGYNEQYF
.	TRBJ1-2	TRBV4-3	.	TGCGCCAGCAGCCACCCCGGGGGGTATGGCTACACCTTC	CASSHPGGYGYTF
.	TRBJ2-2	TRBV20-1	TRBD2	TGCAGTGCCCCTACTAGCGGGGGCACCGGGGAGCTGTTTTTT	CSAPTSGGTGELFF
.	TRBJ1-5	TRBV2	TRBD1	TGTGCCAGCAGTGAAGGACAGGGGAGCGCGGTCCAGCCCCAGCATTTT	CASSEGQGSAVQPQHF
once	TRBJ1-5	TRBV15	.	TGTGCCACCAGCGGTGGCCTTAGCTATCAGCCCCAGCATTTT	CATSGGLSYQPQHF
few	TRBJ2-1	TRBV18	TRBD1	TGTGCCAGCTCACCGGGACAGGTCGAGCAGTTCTTC	CASSPGQVEQFF
few	TRBJ1-1	TRBV12-3/TRBV12-4	TRBD1	TGTGCCAGCAGTCTACGACAGGGCGGGCTCACTGAAGCTTTCTTT	CASSLRQGGLTEAFF
many	TRBJ2-7	TRBV7-2	.	TGTGCCAGCAGCCAGGGAGGTGGAGTCTACGAGCAGTACTTC	CASSQGGGVYEQYF
.	TRBJ1-6	TRBV20-1	.	TGCAGTGCTAGAGTCGCCCAAAGGAGAGGTTCACCCCTCCACTTT	CSARVAQRRGSPLHF
few	TRBJ2-5	TRBV4-1	TRBD2	TGCGCCAGCAGCCAAGACCCCCCAGCGGGAGGGCAAGAGACCCAGTACTTC	CASSQDPPAGGQETQYF
.	TRBJ2-7	TRBV5-6	.	TGTGCCAGCAGCCAACAAAACGACGGTACCTACGAGCAGTACTTC	CASSQQNDGTYEQYF
many	TRBJ2-7	TRBV10-3	TRBD1	TGTGCCATCAGATCCAGAGACAGGGACGAGCAGTACTTC	CAIRSRDRDEQYF
.	TRBJ2-2	TRBV20-1	TRBD1	TGCAGTGCTAGAAGGACAGGGTCCACCGGGGAGCTGTTTTTT	CSARRTGSTGELFF
.	TRBJ2-1	TRBV28	.	TGTGCCAGCAGGACCAACAGGGTGAATGAGCAGTTCTTC	CASRTNRVNEQFF
.	TRBJ2-1	TRBV9	TRBD2	TGTGCCAGCAGCTCCCTGGGGGTAGCGGGGAATGAGCAGTTCTTC	CASSSLGVAGNEQFF
.	TRBJ2-5	TRBV29-1	TRBD2	TGCAGCGTTGGTAGCGGGGCCTTAGATGAGCAGTACTTC	CSVGSGALDEQYF
few	TRBJ1-1	TRBV29-1	TRBD1	TGCAGCGTTGCCGGGACAGGGGGTTCGGCTTTCTTT	CSVAGTGGSAFF
.	TRBJ2-1	TRBV20-1	TRBD1	TGCAGTGCTAGAAGGGGACAGGGGGGTCTTTACAATGAGCAGTTCTTC	CSARRGQGGLYNEQFF